Each of the 19 T cell receptor beta chains below was sequenced from the same sample in a study of T-cell reconstitution after alpha-beta-depleted transplantation in children. For TCRbeta, the library was prepared with unique molecular identifiers. TCRdb recomputed calls from the PCR reads with MiXCR, one row per CDR3 protein. The table records about a million distinct CDR3 sequences, 25% to 30% of them present only once. This specimen consisted of PBMCs, mostly from graft donor cells, obtained 360 days after TCRalphabeta/CD19-depleted stem cell transplant. Receptors were obtained from a boy younger than two who had a stem cell transplant for SCID, so the T cells may come from the graft donor.

This rearrangement joins TRBV29-1 to TRBJ2-1, with a weak D call TRBD1 (7 bases). The CDR3 covers 12 residues. In germline, CDR1 is SQVTM, CDR2 ANQGSEA. V was clipped by 6 bases and J by 13 bases, with 19 bases between them. This chain's CDR3 is CSVPTQGGPQFF. The CDR3 nucleotides are TGCAGCGTACCTACTCAGGGGGGTCCCCAGTTCTTC.

This clonotype has only a few counts. The CDR3 loop reads CSATTVAKNIQYF. The CDR3 DNA reads as TGCAGTGCTACAACGGTAGCCAAAAACATTCAGTACTTC. The chain employs TRBV20-1 and TRBJ2-4, with D hard to call. The CDR3 has 13 amino acids. Trimming cost V 4 bases and J 0 bases, with 7 bases left between them. Germline values: CDR1 DFQATT, CDR2 SNEGSKA (reference sequence).

V gene TRBV29-1 combines with J gene TRBJ2-1, with D perhaps matching TRBD2 (5 bases). Per the germline V gene, CDR1 is SQVTM and CDR2 is ANQGSEA. This CDR3 spans 14 amino acids. For the CDR3, the DNA is TGCAGTGAGGGCATCCCGGGAAGAGGTGGTGAGCAGTTCTTC. Protein product: CSEGIPGRGGEQFF.

The chain is built from TRBV5-1 and TRBJ1-2; D not certain. Germline CDR1 and CDR2: SGHRS and YFSETQ. The CDR3 is made up of 17 amino acids. Trimming removed 0 bases at V and 2 bases at J, with 17 bases between. CDR3 bases: TGCGCCAGCAGCTTGGGGTTCGAGGGCCCGAACAACTATGGCTACACCTTC. It codes for CASSLGFEGPNNYGYTF. Complete variable domain (other parts from reference TRBV5-1 and TRBJ1-2): KAGVTQTPRYLIKTRGQQVTLSCSPISGHRSVSWYQQTPGQGLQFLFEYFSETQRNKGNFPGRFSGRQFSNSRSEMNVSTLELGDSALYLCASSLGFEGPNNYGYTFGSGTRLTVV.

The rearrangement joins TRBV9 to TRBJ2-7; TRBD2 matches at 7 bases. V shed 0 bases and J 6 bases; nucleotides not matched to a gene: 12. Germline assignment: CDR1 SGDLS and CDR2 YYNGEE. The CDR3 totals 16 residues. CDR3 in amino acids: CASSVGERRGIIEQYF. In DNA, the CDR3 is TGTGCCAGCAGCGTAGGGGAGCGGCGGGGGATCATCGAGCAGTACTTC.

This clonotype was counted between two and nine times. The chain links TRBV20-1 to TRBJ2-5, with D possibly matching TRBD2 (6 bases). The CDR3 length is 15 residues. Trimming left V 3 bases short and J 0 bases short, with 14 bases between. Germline CDR1 and CDR2: DFQATT and SNEGSKA (reference sequence). The CDR3 region is CSARGTLRYQETQYF. In DNA, the CDR3 is TGCAGTGCTAGGGGGACTTTACGTTACCAAGAGACCCAGTACTTC.

A few counts support this clonotype. The chain couples TRBV20-1 to TRBJ2-3; 7 nucleotides align to TRBD2. Germline V lookup: CDR1 DFQATT, CDR2 SNEGSKA (reference sequence). With V trimmed by 3 bases and J by 1 base, 10 bases remained unmatched. The length of the CDR3 is 16 residues. The CDR3 sequence is CSASLGLGRGTDTQYF. The CDR3 bases are TGCAGTGCTAGCCTCGGGTTGGGGAGGGGCACAGATACGCAGTATTTT.

The chain uses TRBV12-3 or TRBV12-4 and TRBJ1-1; tentative D call: TRBD1 (5 bases). The CDR3 is 15 residues long. The V gene lost 2 bases and the J gene lost 4 bases, with 14 bases spanning the gap. Here the CDR3 reads CASSLIEGPGTEAFF. CDR3 sequence (DNA): TGTGCCAGCAGTTTAATCGAGGGACCTGGCACTGAAGCTTTCTTT.

The table lists this clonotype with a few counts. CDR3 in amino acids: CASSLAGGSLSSYEQYF. CDR3 nucleotide sequence: TGCGCCAGCAGCTTGGCCGGGGGCAGTCTAAGCTCCTACGAGCAGTACTTC. The chain links TRBV5-1 to TRBJ2-7; D tentatively fits TRBD1 or TRBD2 (6 bases each). Germline CDR1 reads SGHRS; CDR2 reads YFSETQ. The CDR3 runs to 17 residues. The V gene lost 0 bases and the J gene lost 0 bases, with 16 bases spanning the gap.

This clonotype was detected a few times. The rearrangement links TRBV6-5 to TRBJ2-3; TRBD2 matches at 14 bases. Germline CDR1 is MNHEY and CDR2 is SVGAGI. The CDR3 contains 16 residues. Unmatched junction bases numbered 7, after V lost 4 bases and J lost 7 bases. For the CDR3, the DNA is TGTGCCAGCAGTTCGCCGGGACTAGCGGGGGCGAATACGCAGTATTTT. This codes for CASSSPGLAGANTQYF.

The table lists this clonotype with many counts. The V call is TRBV18, the J call TRBJ2-5, with D possibly being TRBD1 (5 bases). CDR1 and CDR2 from the germline V gene are KGHSH and LQKENI. There are 13 residues in the CDR3. With 4 bases removed from V and 5 bases from J, the gap between germline ends came to 11 bases. CDR3 nucleotide sequence: TGTGCCAGCTCACGGGGCGCTGCGGAGACCCAGTACTTC. Translating it yields CASSRGAAETQYF.

In this sample, this clonotype turned up a few times. V is TRBV10-3 and J is TRBJ2-1; unclear D gene. Germline CDR1 reads ENHRY; CDR2 reads SYGVKD. This CDR3 has 12 residues. Trimming cost V 6 bases and J 7 bases, with 10 bases left between them. The DNA for the CDR3 is TGTGCCATCAGCCCTCAGGAAAATGAGCAGTTCTTC. The encoded protein is CAISPQENEQFF.

V and J are TRBV6-2 or TRBV6-3 and TRBJ2-2; D perhaps matches TRBD2 (5 bases). The V end was cut by 6 bases, the J end by 4 bases, with 15 bases between. CDR3 length: 15 residues. CDR1 MNHEY and CDR2 SVGEGT come from the germline V gene. CDR3 sequence (DNA): TGTGCCAGCAGAGGTAGCGCGGGCCCCACCGGGGAGCTGTTTTTT. It is translated as CASRGSAGPTGELFF.

The V gene is TRBV6-2 or TRBV6-3, the J gene TRBJ1-5; 8 bases agree with TRBD1. The CDR3 runs 13 residues. The germline V gene encodes CDR1 MNHEY and CDR2 SVGEGT. With V trimmed by 6 bases and J by 11 bases, 9 bases remained unmatched. CDR3 region: CASRPDRGSAQHF. The CDR3 DNA reads TGTGCCAGCAGACCCGACAGGGGATCAGCCCAGCATTTT.

The J gene is TRBJ1-6, the V gene TRBV2; tentative D call: TRBD1 (5 bases). The germline gives CDR1 SNHLY, CDR2 FYNNEI. Trimming stripped 3 bases from V and 8 bases from J, with 17 bases between. The CDR3 loop spans 16 amino acids. CDR3 nucleotides: TGTGCCAGCAGTGATATGGGACGCCACGGGCATTCACCCCTCCACTTT. Translation: CASSDMGRHGHSPLHF. Full variable domain (rest looked up from reference TRBV2 and TRBJ1-6): EPEVTQTPSHQVTQMGQEVILRCVPISNHLYFYWYRQILGQKVEFLVSFYNNEISEKSEIFDDQFSVERPDGSNFTLKIRSTKLEDSAMYFCASSDMGRHGHSPLHFGNGTRLTVT.

The chain has TRBV12-3 or TRBV12-4 and TRBJ2-7; 7 bases map to TRBD2. Losses at the gene ends were 3 bases for V and 6 bases for J; bases not matched to a gene: 8. The CDR3 covers 14 residues. The DNA for the CDR3 is TGTGCCAGCAGTTTGAGCGGGAACGGAGGCGAGCAGTACTTC. Protein sequence: CASSLSGNGGEQYF.

This clonotype was found a few times. The chain combines TRBV5-1 with TRBJ2-3; D is perhaps TRBD1 (6 bases). Trimming stripped 3 bases from V and 6 bases from J, with 20 bases between. CDR1 is SGHRS, CDR2 YFSETQ, per germline. The CDR3 loop spans 16 amino acids. Here the CDR3 reads CASSSPEGVRGDTQYF. The DNA for the CDR3 is TGCGCCAGCAGCTCCCCCGAGGGGGTTCGAGGGGATACGCAGTATTTT.

This clonotype was picked up a small number of times. V is TRBV5-1 and J is TRBJ2-1; 9 bases agree with TRBD2. This CDR3 contains 18 residues. V dropped 2 bases and J dropped 4; count of bases not matched to a gene: 13. The germline V gene encodes CDR1 SGHRS and CDR2 YFSETQ. The CDR3 loop reads CASSFQNSGTSSYNEQFF. Here the CDR3 DNA reads TGCGCCAGCAGCTTCCAAAATTCCGGGACTAGCAGTTACAATGAGCAGTTCTTC.

The V and J genes are TRBV7-9 and TRBJ1-1; 8 nucleotides align to TRBD1. This CDR3 has 15 residues. V dropped 5 bases and J dropped 3; count of bases not matched to a gene: 8. In germline, CDR1 is SEHNR, CDR2 FQNEAQ (reference sequence). The CDR3: CASSLTGGRDTEAFF. The CDR3 DNA reads TGTGCCAGCAGCCTTACAGGGGGACGGGACACTGAAGCTTTCTTT.